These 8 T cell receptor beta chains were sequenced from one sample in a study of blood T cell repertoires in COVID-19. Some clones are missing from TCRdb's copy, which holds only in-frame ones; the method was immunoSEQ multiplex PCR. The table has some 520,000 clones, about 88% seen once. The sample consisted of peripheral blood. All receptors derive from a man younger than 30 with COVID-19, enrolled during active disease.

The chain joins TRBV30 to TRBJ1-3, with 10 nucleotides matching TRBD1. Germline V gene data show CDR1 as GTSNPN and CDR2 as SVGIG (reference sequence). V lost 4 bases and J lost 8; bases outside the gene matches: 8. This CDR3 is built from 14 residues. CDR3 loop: CAWNRDRGTDTIYF. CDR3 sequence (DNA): TGTGCCTGGAACCGGGACAGGGGCACCGACACCATATATTTT.

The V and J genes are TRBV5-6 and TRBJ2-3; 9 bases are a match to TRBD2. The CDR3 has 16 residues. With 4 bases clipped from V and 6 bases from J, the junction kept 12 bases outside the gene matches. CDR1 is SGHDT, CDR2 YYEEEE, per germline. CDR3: CASSPTLSGGLDTQYF. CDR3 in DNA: TGTGCCAGCAGCCCAACCCTAAGCGGGGGGCTGGATACGCAGTATTTT.

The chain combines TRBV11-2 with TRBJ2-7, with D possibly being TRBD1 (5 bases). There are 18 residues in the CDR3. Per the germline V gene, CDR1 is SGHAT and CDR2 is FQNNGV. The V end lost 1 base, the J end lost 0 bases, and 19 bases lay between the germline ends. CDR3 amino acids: CASSLAPLVGLSSYEQYF. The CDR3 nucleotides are TGTGCCAGCAGCTTAGCGCCCCTGGTGGGGCTGTCCTCCTACGAGCAGTACTTC.

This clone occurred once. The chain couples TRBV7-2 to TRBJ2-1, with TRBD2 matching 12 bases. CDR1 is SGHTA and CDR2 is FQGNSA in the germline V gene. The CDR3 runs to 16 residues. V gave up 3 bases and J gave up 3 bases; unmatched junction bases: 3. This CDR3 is CASSFLAGGDYNEQFF. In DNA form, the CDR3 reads TGTGCCAGCAGCTTCCTAGCGGGAGGGGACTACAATGAGCAGTTCTTC.

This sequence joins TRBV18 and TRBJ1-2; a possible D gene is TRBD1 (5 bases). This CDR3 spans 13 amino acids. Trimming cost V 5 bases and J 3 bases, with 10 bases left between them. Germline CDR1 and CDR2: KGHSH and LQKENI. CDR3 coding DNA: TGTGCCAGCTCAGGAGGGACTTACTATGGCTACACCTTC. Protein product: CASSGGTYYGYTF. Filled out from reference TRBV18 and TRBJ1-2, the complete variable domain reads NAGVMQNPRHLVRRRGQEARLRCSPMKGHSHVYWYRQLPEEGLKFMVYLQKENIIDESGMPKERFSAEFPKEGPSILRIQQVVRGDSAAYFCASSGGTYYGYTFGSGTRLTVV.

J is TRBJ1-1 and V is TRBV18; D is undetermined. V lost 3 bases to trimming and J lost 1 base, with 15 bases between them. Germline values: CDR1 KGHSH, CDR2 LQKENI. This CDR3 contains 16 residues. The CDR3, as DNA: TGTGCCAGCTCACCTATCGGGGATCGACCGAACACTGAAGCTTTCTTT. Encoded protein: CASSPIGDRPNTEAFF.

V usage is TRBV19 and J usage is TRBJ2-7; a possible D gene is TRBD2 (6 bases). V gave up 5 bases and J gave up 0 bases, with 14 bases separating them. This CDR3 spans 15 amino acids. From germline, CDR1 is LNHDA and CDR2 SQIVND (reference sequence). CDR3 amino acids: CASSVGTRGSYEQYF. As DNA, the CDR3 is TGTGCCAGTAGTGTCGGGACTCGGGGCTCCTACGAGCAGTACTTC.

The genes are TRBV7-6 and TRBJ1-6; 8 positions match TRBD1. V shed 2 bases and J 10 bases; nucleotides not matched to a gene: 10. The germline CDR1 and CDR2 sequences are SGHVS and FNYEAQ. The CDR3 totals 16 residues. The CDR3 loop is CASSLTLDRGDSPLHF. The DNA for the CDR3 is TGTGCCAGCAGCTTAACGCTCGACAGGGGAGACTCACCCCTCCACTTT.